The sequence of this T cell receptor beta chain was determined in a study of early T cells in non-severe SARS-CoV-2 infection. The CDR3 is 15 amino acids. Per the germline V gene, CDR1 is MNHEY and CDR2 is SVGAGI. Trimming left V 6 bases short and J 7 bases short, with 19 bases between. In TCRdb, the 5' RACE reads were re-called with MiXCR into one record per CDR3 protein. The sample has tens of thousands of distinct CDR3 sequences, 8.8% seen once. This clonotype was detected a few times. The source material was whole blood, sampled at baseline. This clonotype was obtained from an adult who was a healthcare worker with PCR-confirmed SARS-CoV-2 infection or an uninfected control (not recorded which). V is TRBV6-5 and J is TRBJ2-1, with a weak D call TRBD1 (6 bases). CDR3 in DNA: TGTGCCAGCAGCCCTCCTAGGGGGTGGGCAAATGAGCAGTTCTTC. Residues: CASSPPRGWANEQFF.